This TCR beta chain came from a study of T cell repertoires in cytomegalovirus infection. Turning to the study itself: It was recently identified HLA-C-restricted and well-studied HLA-B-restricted CMV epitopes that the study used. CMV infection and matching HLA type were both indicated by public TCR beta signatures. The study, taken as a whole, reports: Cumulated frequencies of public TCR beta families served to identify carriers of CMV plus the relevant HLA. Clonotype analysis showed dominance of the ex vivo response by HLA-C-restricted CMV-specific TCR beta clonotypes.

Details on this clonotype: The antigen remains undetermined.

The CDR3 has 17 amino acids. With V trimmed by 4 bases and J by 0 bases, 7 bases remained unmatched. The germline CDR1 and CDR2 sequences are MDHEN and SYDVKM. TCRdb called the reads again in MiXCR, with one record for every CDR3 protein. The sample records about 52,000 distinct CDR3 sequences, 15% to 20% being singletons. The V call is TRBV28, the J call TRBJ2-4; 9 nucleotides line up with TRBD1. Specimen: CD8+ T cells from cultured PBMCs, collected from culture after CMV antigen stimulation. The receptor was derived from a human donor in good health (CMV status not recorded). Some clones in this sample may be carry-over from other donors' samples. In nucleotides, the CDR3 is TGTGCCAGCAGTTCGACAGGGGGGATAATAGCCAAAAACATTCAGTACTTC. Protein sequence: CASSSTGGIIAKNIQYF.